This TCR beta chain was captured by sequencing in a study of PD-L1 blockade in urothelial cancer. The assay was immunoSEQ multiplex PCR, and TCRdb's table has in-frame clones only and misses some. This repertoire shows more than 95,000 clones, roughly 91% found once; its top ten account for about 1.5%. Time point defined: peripheral blood 6 weeks after treatment start. The V gene's germline CDR1 is SGHTA and CDR2 FQGNSA. Trimming removed 4 bases from V and 6 bases from J; junction bases left unmatched: 16. This CDR3 is 18 amino acids long. The chain recombines TRBV7-2 with TRBJ2-2; 8 nucleotides align to TRBD1. Source: PBMCs, taken around atezolizumab (anti-PD-L1) treatment. The TCR comes from a man aged 60 to 69 with urothelial cancer. In DNA, the CDR3 is TGTGCCAGCAGCTCCCAAGGACAGGGCGTCCTCGGGGCCGGGGAGCTGTTTTTT. It codes for CASSSQGQGVLGAGELFF.